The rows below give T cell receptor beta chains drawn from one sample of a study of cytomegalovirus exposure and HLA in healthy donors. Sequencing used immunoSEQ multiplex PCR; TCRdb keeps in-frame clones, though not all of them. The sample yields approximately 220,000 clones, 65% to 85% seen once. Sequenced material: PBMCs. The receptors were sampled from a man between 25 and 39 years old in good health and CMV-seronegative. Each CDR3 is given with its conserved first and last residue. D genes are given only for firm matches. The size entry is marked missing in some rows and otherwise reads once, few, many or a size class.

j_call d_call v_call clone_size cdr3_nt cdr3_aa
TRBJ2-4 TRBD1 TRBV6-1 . TGTGCCAGCAGTGACAGGGGGGCCAAAAACATTCAGTACTTC CASSDRGAKNIQYF
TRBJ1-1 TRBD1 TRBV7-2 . TGTGCCAGCAGCAGGACAGGTATACCCGCGCCGGGGATAAACACTGAAGCTTTCTTT CASSRTGIPAPGINTEAFF
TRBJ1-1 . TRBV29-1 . TGCAGCGTCGAGGTGAACACTGAAGCTTTCTTT CSVEVNTEAFF
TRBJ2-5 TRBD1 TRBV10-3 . TGTGCCATCAGTGAGTCGGCTGAGACAGGGGAAGAGACCCAGTACTTC CAISESAETGEETQYF
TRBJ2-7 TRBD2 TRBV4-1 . TGCGCCAGCAGAAAAGGCGCTAGCGGGACCTACGAGCAGTACTTC CASRKGASGTYEQYF
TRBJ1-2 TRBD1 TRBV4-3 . TGCGCCAGCAGCCACCAGAGTGGACAGGTCCTGGCTGGCTACACCTTC CASSHQSGQVLAGYTF
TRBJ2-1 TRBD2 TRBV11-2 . TGTGCCAGCGCGGGACTAGCCTACAATGAGCAGTTCTTC CASAGLAYNEQFF
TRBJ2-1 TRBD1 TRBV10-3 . TGTGCCATCAGGGGGGACAGGGACAATGAGCAGTTCTTC CAIRGDRDNEQFF
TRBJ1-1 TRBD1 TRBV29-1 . TGCAGCGTTCACTCCGGGACAGTCACTGAAGCTTTCTTT CSVHSGTVTEAFF
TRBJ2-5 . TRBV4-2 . TGTGCCAGCAGCCTTGCACCCGGAGCGGAGACCCAGTACTTC CASSLAPGAETQYF
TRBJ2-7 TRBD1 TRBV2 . TGTGCCAGCAGTGCCCGACAGGGGGGAGGCTCCTACGAGCAGTACTTC CASSARQGGGSYEQYF
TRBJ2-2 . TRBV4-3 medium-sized TGCGCCAGCAGCCAAGGAGGACTTGAGACCGGGGAGCTGTTTTTT CASSQGGLETGELFF
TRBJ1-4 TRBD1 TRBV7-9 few TGTGCCAGCAGCTTGGACAGGGGTAATGAAAAACTGTTTTTT CASSLDRGNEKLFF
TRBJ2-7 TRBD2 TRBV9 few TGTGCCAGCGGTCCTACTAGCGGGGGGGCGAGAGAGCAGTACTTC CASGPTSGGAREQYF
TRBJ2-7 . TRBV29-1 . TGCAGCGCCACAGGGTCCGACATCTACGAGCAGTACTTC CSATGSDIYEQYF
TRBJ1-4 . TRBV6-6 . TGTGCCAGCAGTTACTCGGAAGACAGGATGGATGAAAAACTGTTTTTT CASSYSEDRMDEKLFF
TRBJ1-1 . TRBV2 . TGTGCCAGCAGTGTCAGGGGACAAGCTTTCTTT CASSVRGQAFF
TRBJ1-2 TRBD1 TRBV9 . TGTGCCAGCAGCGTGGGAACGGACAGGGACCATGGCTACACCTTC CASSVGTDRDHGYTF
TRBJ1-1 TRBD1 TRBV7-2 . TGTGCCAGCAGCGTCCCGGGACAGGGTTTCCTATCTGAAGCTTTCTTT CASSVPGQGFLSEAFF
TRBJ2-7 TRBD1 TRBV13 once TGTGCCAGCAGCATACACCGGGACAGAGTAGTCTACGAGCAGTACTTC CASSIHRDRVVYEQYF
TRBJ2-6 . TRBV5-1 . TGCGCCAGCAGCTTGGCCGGGGCTGGGGCCAACGTCCTGACTTTC CASSLAGAGANVLTF
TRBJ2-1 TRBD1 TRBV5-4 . TGTGCCAGCAGCACAGGGGATGAGCAGTTCTTC CASSTGDEQFF
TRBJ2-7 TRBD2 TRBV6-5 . TGTGCCAGCAGGGCCGGGACTAGCGGAACCTACGAGCAGTACTTC CASRAGTSGTYEQYF
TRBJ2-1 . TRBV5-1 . TGCGCCAGCAGCTTCCAGGGGGGACTGAGCTCCTACAATGAGCAGTTCTTC CASSFQGGLSSYNEQFF
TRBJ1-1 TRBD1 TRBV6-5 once TGTGCCACCGCAGGGATACAGGGGGCTGAAGCTTTCTTT CATAGIQGAEAFF
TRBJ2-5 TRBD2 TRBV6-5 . TGTGCCAGCAGTTCCGGAGGAGCGGGGGAGGAGACCCAGTACTTC CASSSGGAGEETQYF
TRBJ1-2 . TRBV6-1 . TGTGCCAGCAGTGATTGGAGAAACTATGGCTACACCTTC CASSDWRNYGYTF
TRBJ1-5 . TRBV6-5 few TGTGCCAGCAGGGAGTCGTATAGCAATCAGCCCCAGCATTTT CASRESYSNQPQHF